This TCR beta chain stems from a study of blood T cell repertoires in COVID-19 (dated by TCRdb to 2019 to 2021). About the investigation overall: Samples from collaborators originated in the United States, Italy and Spain and spanned both the acute and convalescent phases of COVID-19. The repertoires were released in a freely available public database meant as a resource for research on the immune response to SARS-CoV-2. A de-identified subject ID, COVID-19 status, age in years and sex were almost always included in the sample metadata. Deeply sampled blood TCRbeta repertoires from subjects exposed to, actively infected with, or recovered from COVID-19 were included in the dataset. The material from the prospective study consisted of cDNA or gDNA derived from T cells, B-cell-depleted T cells, or PBMCs. Where HLA class I and class II types were available, the types were taken from metadata supplied by the sample provider, not from assay-based typing. Samples were obtained from the ongoing ImmuneRACE study (first 160 participants) and from 1,254 subjects provided by 6 global collaborators.

Collaborating institutions collected whole blood in K2EDTA tubes following their own protocols. For TCRbeta analysis, collaborator samples were shipped as frozen whole blood, as isolated PBMCs, or as DNA extracted from either sample type. The study at large found these results: Clinical and demographic metadata were provided uncurated, with the amount varying by source and participant.

The immunoSEQ Assay, a bias-controlled multiplex PCR, was used to amplify TCRbeta CDR3 regions from genomic DNA. The paper's processing steps were these. The number of nucleated cells in each sample was estimated by amplification of reference gene primers within the assay. Sequence reads were collapsed and filtered to measure the absolute abundance of every unique TCRbeta CDR3 rearrangement. Productive Simpson clonality was computed per sample as the square root of Simpson's diversity index over productive rearrangements. Sourced from immuneACCESS, this table was stored by TCRdb with only in-frame sequences that have V and J called. A share of the clones is absent; for the studies checked, an unresolved V gene accounts for under half, and the remainder has no known explanation. The D gene and trimming were derived from the DNA, and the V and J assignments and clone size from that table. This sample is represented by some 40,000 clones; more than 85% of them were singletons. Of the sample, around 5.4% is held by the ten largest clones.

Notes on this clone: Its target antigen remains unknown. No qualities accompany the bases; no much larger clone lies one base away.

Specimen: peripheral blood. This clonotype was obtained from a woman older than 75 with acute or convalescent COVID-19.

The CDR3 reads CASSEGRLAGSSYNEQFF. The nucleotide sequence is given as TGCGCCAGCAGCGAGGGGCGACTAGCGGGGTCCTCCTACAATGAGCAGTTCTTC. The chain links TRBV5-1 with TRBJ2-1, with 11 central nucleotides matching TRBD2. The germline V gene encodes CDR1 SGHRS and CDR2 YFSETQ. Inclusive of the bounding cysteine and phenylalanine, the CDR3 is 18 residues long. The read is trimmed to its CDR3 DNA, 54 bases read in frame from base 1. Compared with germline, V lacks 4 bases and J lacks 0 bases; bases without a gene match: 9.